This entry lists 15 T cell receptor beta chains sequenced from one sample in a study of cytomegalovirus exposure and HLA in healthy donors. Measured with immunoSEQ multiplex PCR; TCRdb has only the in-frame clones, and not every one. The repertoire includes more than 110,000 clones, about 91% of them detected once, and 7.5% to 8.5% sits in the top ten. Sequenced input: PBMCs. All receptors derive from a young woman in good health and CMV-seropositive.

The chain couples TRBV11-1 to TRBJ2-1; 8 bases match TRBD2. This CDR3 spans 16 amino acids. Germline trimming cut 1 base from V and 4 bases from J; bases unmatched to any gene: 6. Germline V gene sequence: CDR1 SGHAT, CDR2 FQDESV (reference sequence). The DNA for the CDR3 is TGTGCCAGCAGCTTAGACCGAGCGGGGGTTTACAATGAGCAGTTCTTC. Translated: CASSLDRAGVYNEQFF.

This clone was detected only a few times. DNA of the CDR3: TGTGCCAGCAGCTCCGGGTGGCAGGGAAGTCAGCCCCAGCATTTT. Amino acid sequence: CASSSGWQGSQPQHF. The chain employs TRBV7-2 and TRBJ1-5; weak D call: TRBD1 (5 bases). The CDR3 extends over 15 amino acids. Germline V gene lookup returns CDR1 SGHTA and CDR2 FQGNSA. Trimming removed 4 bases from V and 6 bases from J, with 16 bases in between.

The chain uses TRBV6-1 and TRBJ1-6; D not certain. This CDR3 comprises 16 residues. CDR1 and CDR2 from the germline V gene are MNHNS and SASEGT. Trimming removed 3 bases from V and 0 bases from J, with 9 bases in between. In nucleotides, the CDR3 is TGTGCCAGCAGTGAGCGGGTTAGCTCCTATAATTCACCCCTCCACTTT. Protein: CASSERVSSYNSPLHF.

This chain uses TRBV15 with TRBJ2-2; D possibly corresponds to TRBD1 (5 bases). The V end was cut by 6 bases, the J end by 5 bases, with 10 bases between. This CDR3 region has 13 residues. Germline lookup yields CDR1 LNHNV and CDR2 YYDKDF (reference sequence). CDR3 loop: CATRRPGTGELFF. Here the CDR3 DNA reads TGTGCCACCAGGAGACCAGGGACCGGGGAGCTGTTTTTT.

This clone was detected once. V gene TRBV11-2 combines with J gene TRBJ2-1; 10 bases fit TRBD2. Per the germline V gene, CDR1 is SGHAT and CDR2 is FQNNGV. Losses at the gene ends were 2 bases for V and 3 bases for J; bases not matched to a gene: 4. The CDR3 runs to 16 residues. In DNA, the CDR3 is TGTGCCAGCAGCTTACATCTAGCGGGGGACTACAATGAGCAGTTCTTC. Amino acids: CASSLHLAGDYNEQFF.

This sequence joins TRBV27 and TRBJ1-3, with a possible D match to TRBD1 (5 bases). CDR1 and CDR2 from the germline V gene are MNHEY and SMNVEV (reference sequence). This CDR3 contains 15 residues. Trimming stripped 4 bases from V and 4 bases from J, with 14 bases between. CDR3 region: CASSSRQSTGNTIYF. As DNA, the CDR3 is TGTGCCAGCAGTTCACGACAGTCAACCGGAAACACCATATATTTT.

The chain couples TRBV18 to TRBJ2-7; D is undetermined. V dropped 0 bases and J dropped 4 bases, with 10 bases sitting between them. CDR1 is KGHSH, CDR2 LQKENI, per germline. The CDR3 length is 14 residues. The CDR3 region is CASSPPAQAYEQYF. In DNA form, the CDR3 reads TGTGCCAGCTCACCACCGGCACAAGCGTACGAGCAGTACTTC.

This clone has just a few counts. The rearrangement links TRBV2 to TRBJ1-1; possible D gene TRBD1, 6 bases. The CDR3 has 14 amino acids. CDR1 SNHLY and CDR2 FYNNEI come from the germline V gene. Trimming stripped 4 bases from V and 2 bases from J, with 11 bases between. The CDR3 spells CASSVRTANTEAFF. In DNA, the CDR3 is TGTGCCAGCAGTGTCCGGACAGCTAACACTGAAGCTTTCTTT.

The chain uses TRBV29-1 and TRBJ1-1; D perhaps matches TRBD1 (6 bases). Germline CDR1 reads SQVTM; CDR2 reads ANQGSEA. Trimming cost V 6 bases and J 0 bases, with 14 bases left between them. This CDR3 has 14 residues. CDR3 protein: CSVRGGLMNTEAFF. The CDR3 DNA reads as TGCAGCGTGCGGGGGGGGCTAATGAACACTGAAGCTTTCTTT.

The chain has TRBV4-3 and TRBJ1-2; TRBD1 aligns across 8 bases. After removal of 4 bases from V and 0 bases from J, the junction contained 4 bases not matched to a gene. CDR1 and CDR2 from the germline V gene are LGHNA and YSLEER. CDR3 length equals 15 residues. In nucleotides, the CDR3 is TGCGCCAGCAGCCCGAGACAGGGGACTAACTATGGCTACACCTTC. It specifies CASSPRQGTNYGYTF.

This chain uses TRBV9 with TRBJ1-3; tentatively, D is TRBD1 (5 bases). V was pared by 0 bases and J by 0 bases, with 10 bases between. The CDR3 is 16 amino acids. Looked up from germline, CDR1 is SGDLS and CDR2 is YYNGEE. The CDR3 sequence: CASSVARGGSGNTIYF. The CDR3 bases are TGTGCCAGCAGCGTAGCTCGGGGGGGCTCTGGAAACACCATATATTTT.

The rearrangement links TRBV10-3 to TRBJ1-2; 10 bases map to TRBD1. CDR3 size: 12 residues. After removal of 11 bases from V and 7 bases from J, the junction contained 7 bases not matched to a gene. The V gene's germline CDR1 is ENHRY and CDR2 SYGVKD. In DNA, the CDR3 is TGTGCCGCCGGACAGGGGGTGGCTGGCTACACCTTC. Protein: CAAGQGVAGYTF.

The chain has TRBV19 and TRBJ1-3, with D maybe TRBD1 (6 bases). CDR1 and CDR2 from the germline V gene are LNHDA and SQIVND (reference sequence). The CDR3 loop spans 16 amino acids. V lost 3 bases and J 2 bases, leaving 14 bases between the germline ends. CDR3 sequence: CASSMAGQLAGNTIYF. The CDR3 coding sequence is TGTGCCAGTAGTATGGCAGGACAGCTGGCTGGAAACACCATATATTTT.

The chain employs TRBV5-1 and TRBJ1-4; 9 nucleotides align to TRBD1. V was clipped by 4 bases and J by 4 bases; unmatched bases: 8. CDR3 length equals 16 residues. Germline lookup yields CDR1 SGHRS and CDR2 YFSETQ. CDR3 amino acids: CASSPEGTGFNEKLFF. CDR3 in DNA: TGCGCCAGCAGCCCTGAGGGGACAGGGTTTAATGAAAAACTGTTTTTT.

V gene TRBV9 combines with J gene TRBJ2-1, with 12 bases lining up with TRBD2. The CDR3 is 14 residues long. CDR1 and CDR2 from the germline V gene are SGDLS and YYNGEE. With 6 bases clipped from V and 12 bases from J, the junction kept 10 bases outside the gene matches. The CDR3 is CASKPLAGGPWQFF. The CDR3 region has the DNA TGTGCCAGCAAACCCCTAGCGGGGGGGCCGTGGCAGTTCTTC.